One and the same sample provided the 26 T cell receptor beta chains below, sequenced in a study of blood T cell repertoires in COVID-19. TCRdb keeps only in-frame clones here, not all; method: immunoSEQ multiplex PCR. The table has 150,000 to 200,000 clones, about four fifths seen once. Sequenced material: peripheral blood. The source is a man in his 60s with active or convalescent COVID-19.

The rearrangement joins TRBV19 to TRBJ2-3; D is uncertain. Germline CDR1 LNHDA, CDR2 SQIVND (reference sequence). V lost 2 bases to trimming and J lost 4 bases, with 10 bases between them. The CDR3 runs 14 residues. The CDR3 nucleotides read TGTGCCAGTAGTATAAACCTCGGTCCAGATACGCAGTATTTT. Residues: CASSINLGPDTQYF.

This clone has more than one count but fewer than ten. The rearrangement links TRBV16 to TRBJ1-1; D might be TRBD1 (5 bases). V was trimmed by 0 bases and J by 11 bases, leaving 10 bases between them. The germline V gene encodes CDR1 KGHSY and CDR2 FQNENV. CDR3 length: 12 amino acids. The CDR3 nucleotides are TGTGCCAGCAGCCAATCTGGCAGGGCCGCTTTCTTT. As protein: CASSQSGRAAFF.

V gene TRBV19 combines with J gene TRBJ1-1, with D possibly matching TRBD1 (6 bases). The CDR3 extends over 14 amino acids. In germline, CDR1 is LNHDA, CDR2 SQIVND (reference sequence). V was clipped by 4 bases and J by 2 bases, with 11 bases between them. The CDR3 region is CASSNQGGNTEAFF. CDR3 nucleotide sequence: TGTGCCAGTAGTAACCAAGGGGGTAACACTGAAGCTTTCTTT.

The chain has TRBV4-1 and TRBJ2-7; 7 bases align to TRBD2. The germline CDR1 and CDR2 sequences are MGHRA and YSYEKL. This CDR3 contains 15 residues. V was pared by 1 base and J by 1 base, with 4 bases of the junction left unmatched. CDR3 loop: CASSQGGLGSYEQYF. The CDR3 bases are TGCGCCAGCAGCCAAGGTGGACTAGGATCCTACGAGCAGTACTTC.

The CDR3 DNA reads TGTGCCAGCAGCCAAGACGGTCTCTATGGCTACACCTTC. Protein product: CASSQDGLYGYTF. The chain joins TRBV3-1 (or the pseudogene TRBV3-2) to TRBJ1-2; no reliable D call. The germline gives CDR1 LGHDT, CDR2 YNNKEL (reference sequence). V was shortened by 0 bases and J by 4 bases, with 6 bases between the two germline ends. CDR3 length: 13 amino acids.

This clone was detected once. V and J are TRBV19 and TRBJ2-1; 15 nucleotides match TRBD2. The CDR3 has 13 amino acids. The V segment lost 5 bases and the J segment 10 bases; nucleotides outside the gene matches: 0. Germline V gene lookup returns CDR1 LNHDA and CDR2 SQIVND (reference sequence). The CDR3 spells CASSGTSGREQFF. Here the CDR3 DNA reads TGTGCCAGTAGTGGGACTAGCGGGAGGGAGCAGTTCTTC. Full variable domain (rest looked up from reference TRBV19 and TRBJ2-1): DGGITQSPKYLFRKEGQNVTLSCEQNLNHDAMYWYRQDPGQGLRLIYYSQIVNDFQKGDIAEGYSVSREKKESFPLTVTSAQKNPTAFYLCASSGTSGREQFFGPGTRLTVL.

The chain couples TRBV6-2 or TRBV6-3 to TRBJ2-5, with TRBD1 identical over 9 bases. V lost 5 bases to trimming and J lost 2 bases; unmatched junction nucleotides: 0. The CDR3 runs to 13 residues. CDR1 MNHEY and CDR2 SVGEGT come from the germline V gene. This CDR3 is CASSGQGQETQYF. The CDR3 nucleotides read TGTGCCAGCAGTGGACAGGGGCAAGAGACCCAGTACTTC.

The chain employs TRBV11-2 and TRBJ1-6; TRBD1 matches 8 bases. V lost 3 bases to trimming and J lost 4 bases; unmatched junction nucleotides: 5. The CDR3 sequence is 16 residues long. CDR1 and CDR2 from the germline V gene are SGHAT and FQNNGV. CDR3 nucleotides: TGTGCCAGCAGCTTCCTGGGACAGGCTTATAATTCACCCCTCCACTTT. Amino acids: CASSFLGQAYNSPLHF.

On this clone: The identical CDR3 is also encoded by other nucleotide sequences in the sample. The rearrangement uses TRBV9 and TRBJ1-6; 7 bases fit TRBD1. This CDR3 has 15 amino acids. V lost 4 bases, J lost 5 bases, and 6 bases stayed unmatched. Germline CDR1 and CDR2: SGDLS and YYNGEE. CDR3 nucleotides: TGTGCCAGCAGCCCCCGGACAGGCCATAATTCACCCCTCCACTTT. This encodes CASSPRTGHNSPLHF.

The rearrangement uses TRBV5-4 and TRBJ2-2, with 8 bases that match TRBD2. This CDR3 spans 16 amino acids. CDR1 SGHNT and CDR2 YYREEE come from the germline V gene (reference sequence). The J segment lost 0 bases and the V segment lost 4 bases, leaving 5 bases of the junction unmatched. The CDR3 sequence is CASSPGGGTNTGELFF. The CDR3 DNA sequence: TGTGCCAGCAGCCCCGGGGGGGGAACGAACACCGGGGAGCTGTTTTTT.

The chain carries TRBV19 and TRBJ1-4; 8 bases map to TRBD1. The CDR3 consists of 14 residues. V lost 3 bases, J lost 6 bases, and 3 bases stayed unmatched. Germline V CDR1 and CDR2: LNHDA, SQIVND (reference sequence). The CDR3 is CASSIPRGHEKLFF. The CDR3 region has the DNA TGTGCCAGTAGTATTCCCAGGGGGCATGAAAAACTGTTTTTT.

The chain has TRBV7-3 and TRBJ2-5; 8 bases fit TRBD2. This CDR3 region has 13 residues. Germline loops: CDR1 SGHTA, CDR2 FQGTGA. V shed 5 bases and J 5 bases; nucleotides not matched to a gene: 4. The DNA of the CDR3 is TGTGCCAGCAGCACAGGACTAGCCGAGACCCAGTACTTC. It is translated as CASSTGLAETQYF. Full variable domain (outside the CDR3, taken from reference TRBV7-3 and TRBJ2-5): GAGVSQTPSNKVTEKGKYVELRCDPISGHTALYWYRQSLGQGPEFLIYFQGTGAADDSGLPNDRFFAVRPEGSVSTLKIQRTERGDSAVYLCASSTGLAETQYFGPGTRLLVL.

This rearrangement joins TRBV2 to TRBJ1-6, with TRBD1 identical over 8 bases. This CDR3 has 15 residues. Trimming removed 8 bases from V and 2 bases from J; junction bases left unmatched: 5. The V gene's germline CDR1 is SNHLY and CDR2 FYNNEI. Here the CDR3 DNA reads TGTGCCAGCTCTGGACAGGGAACCTATAATTCACCCCTCCACTTT. Protein product: CASSGQGTYNSPLHF.

This chain connects TRBV5-4 to TRBJ2-3; 10 nucleotides agree with TRBD2. The CDR3 runs 15 residues. Germline CDR1 reads SGHNT; CDR2 reads YYREEE (reference sequence). V was pared by 5 bases and J by 5 bases, with 8 bases of the junction left unmatched. The CDR3 protein is CASSQSGRAQDTQYF. The CDR3 region has the DNA TGTGCCAGCAGTCAGAGCGGGAGGGCCCAAGATACGCAGTATTTT.

This chain connects TRBV3-1 (or the pseudogene TRBV3-2) to TRBJ1-2; TRBD1 matches 9 bases. V trimming: 3 bases; J trimming: 3 bases; junction bases outside the gene matches: 2. Germline assignment: CDR1 LGHDT and CDR2 YNNKEL (reference sequence). The CDR3 has 14 amino acids. This CDR3 reads CASSQGQGDYGYTF. CDR3 sequence (DNA): TGTGCCAGCAGCCAGGGACAGGGTGACTATGGCTACACCTTC.

CDR3 residues: CAGATGYNQPQHF. CDR3 bases: TGTGCCGGGGCGACAGGCTATAATCAGCCCCAGCATTTT. This chain joins TRBV19 and TRBJ1-5, with D perhaps matching TRBD1 (6 bases). The CDR3 contains 13 residues. The V gene's germline CDR1 is LNHDA and CDR2 SQIVND (reference sequence). V lost 11 bases and J 4 bases, leaving 15 bases between the germline ends.

V is TRBV7-2 and J is TRBJ2-1; TRBD2 matches at 11 bases. The germline V gene encodes CDR1 SGHTA and CDR2 FQGNSA. The CDR3 loop spans 17 amino acids. Unmatched junction bases numbered 5, after V lost 0 bases and J lost 4 bases. CDR3: CASSLAALAGGYNEQFF. The CDR3 region has the DNA TGTGCCAGCAGCTTAGCGGCTCTAGCGGGGGGATACAATGAGCAGTTCTTC.

This rearrangement joins TRBV21-1 to TRBJ2-1; the listed D gene, TRBD2, was not tested against the DNA. TRBV21-1 is a known pseudogene. The CDR3 totals 14 residues. The DNA of the CDR3 is TGTGCCAGCACCCAGGCGGGCAGCTACAATGAGCAGTTCTTC. This encodes CASTQAGSYNEQFF.

This clone has just a few counts. The V gene is TRBV11-2, the J gene TRBJ2-2; the match to TRBD1 covers 10 bases. The CDR3 has 16 residues. CDR1 and CDR2 from the germline V gene are SGHAT and FQNNGV. V shed 6 bases, J shed 5 bases, and the junction held 9 bases outside the gene matches. CDR3 sequence: CASSLLGQGNTGELFF. Written as DNA, the CDR3 is TGTGCCAGCAGTCTCTTGGGACAGGGGAATACCGGGGAGCTGTTTTTT.

This chain connects TRBV7-9 to TRBJ2-2; D possibly corresponds to TRBD1 (6 bases). Trimming removed 4 bases at V and 12 bases at J, with 12 bases between. Per the germline V gene, CDR1 is SEHNR and CDR2 is FQNEAQ (reference sequence). This CDR3 spans 12 amino acids. The CDR3 sequence: CASSSITGQLFF. The CDR3 DNA is TGTGCCAGCAGCTCGATTACAGGGCAGCTGTTTTTT.

The chain has TRBV5-4 and TRBJ2-1, with TRBD2 matching over 8 bases. Per germline, CDR1 SGHNT and CDR2 YYREEE (reference sequence). Losses at the gene ends were 0 bases for V and 7 bases for J; bases not matched to a gene: 9. The CDR3 consists of 16 residues. The CDR3 DNA follows: TGTGCCAGCAGCTTGGTGTTGGCGGGAGGTGTAAATGAGCAGTTCTTC. It codes for CASSLVLAGGVNEQFF.

The chain joins TRBV5-6 to TRBJ2-2; D is ambiguous. CDR1 is SGHDT and CDR2 is YYEEEE in the germline V gene. CDR3 size: 16 residues. Trimming cost V 2 bases and J 7 bases, with 18 bases left between them. The CDR3 is CASSFVNVSIIGELFF. Written as DNA, the CDR3 is TGTGCCAGCAGCTTTGTCAACGTTAGTATTATCGGGGAGCTGTTTTTT.

The rearrangement uses TRBV5-6 and TRBJ1-2; D perhaps matches TRBD1 (6 bases). Germline V gene sequence: CDR1 SGHDT, CDR2 YYEEEE. Between the trimmed V and J ends, which lost 5 bases and 0 bases, there was a span of 14 bases. The CDR3 sequence is 15 residues long. In DNA, the CDR3 is TGTGCCAGCAGATCGGGGGGCACATCTAACTATGGCTACACCTTC. Residues: CASRSGGTSNYGYTF.

Only a few counts were recorded for this clone. J is TRBJ2-6 and V is TRBV7-2; no clear D gene. The germline V and J ends were trimmed by 5 bases and 0 bases, with 11 bases remaining between them. The CDR3 is 16 residues long. CDR1 and CDR2 from the germline V gene are SGHTA and FQGNSA. In DNA form, the CDR3 reads TGTGCCAGCAGCCCAACGACTCTCTCTGGGGCCAACGTCCTGACTTTC. It specifies CASSPTTLSGANVLTF.

The V gene is TRBV6-6, the J gene TRBJ2-1; D is perhaps TRBD2 (5 bases). The CDR3 has 15 amino acids. Trimming took 3 bases from V and 7 from J, leaving 16 bases between them. The germline V gene encodes CDR1 MNHNY and CDR2 SVGAGI (reference sequence). For the CDR3, the DNA is TGTGCCAGCAGTTATTTAACCCGGGATAAGAATGAGCAGTTCTTC. Its protein product is CASSYLTRDKNEQFF.

The CDR3 region is CASSHSGGNQPQHF. The CDR3, as DNA: TGTGCCAGCAGCCATTCCGGGGGCAATCAGCCCCAGCATTTT. The gene calls are TRBV3-1 (or the pseudogene TRBV3-2) and TRBJ1-5; D ambiguous. This CDR3 contains 14 residues. The V end lost 3 bases, the J end lost 2 bases, and 8 bases lay between the germline ends. Germline CDR1 reads LGHDT; CDR2 reads YNNKEL (reference sequence).